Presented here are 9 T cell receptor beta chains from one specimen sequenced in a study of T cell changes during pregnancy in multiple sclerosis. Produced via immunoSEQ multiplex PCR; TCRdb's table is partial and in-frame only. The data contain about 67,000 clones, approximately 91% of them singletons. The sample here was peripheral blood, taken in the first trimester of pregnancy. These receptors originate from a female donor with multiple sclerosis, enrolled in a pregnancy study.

CDR3 sequence reads: CASSLRDRGYNEQFF. DNA of the CDR3: TGTGCCAGCTCACTTCGGGACAGGGGCTACAATGAGCAGTTCTTC. The gene calls are TRBV18 and TRBJ2-1, with 10 bases that match TRBD1. This CDR3 comprises 15 residues. V lost 4 bases to trimming and J lost 3 bases; unmatched junction nucleotides: 3. Germline CDR1 and CDR2: KGHSH and LQKENI.

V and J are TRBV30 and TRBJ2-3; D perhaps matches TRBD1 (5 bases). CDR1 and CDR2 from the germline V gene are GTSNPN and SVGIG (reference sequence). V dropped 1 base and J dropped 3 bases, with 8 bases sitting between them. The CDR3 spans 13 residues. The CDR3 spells CAWSETGTDTQYF. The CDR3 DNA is TGTGCCTGGAGTGAAACAGGAACAGATACGCAGTATTTT.

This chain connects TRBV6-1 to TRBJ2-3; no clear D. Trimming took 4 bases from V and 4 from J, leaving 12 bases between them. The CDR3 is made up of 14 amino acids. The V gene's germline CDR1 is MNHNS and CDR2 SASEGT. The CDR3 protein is CASSVVVASDTQYF. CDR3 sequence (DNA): TGTGCCAGCAGTGTCGTAGTCGCCTCAGATACGCAGTATTTT.

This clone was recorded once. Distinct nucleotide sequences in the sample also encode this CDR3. The CDR3 DNA sequence: TGCGCCAGCAGCTTGAACAGCCTAAACACTGAAGCTTTCTTT. This translates into CASSLNSLNTEAFF. The V gene is TRBV5-1, the J gene TRBJ1-1; D ambiguous. Per the germline V gene, CDR1 is SGHRS and CDR2 is YFSETQ. V was clipped by 1 base and J by 2 bases, with 9 bases between them. The CDR3 spans 14 residues.

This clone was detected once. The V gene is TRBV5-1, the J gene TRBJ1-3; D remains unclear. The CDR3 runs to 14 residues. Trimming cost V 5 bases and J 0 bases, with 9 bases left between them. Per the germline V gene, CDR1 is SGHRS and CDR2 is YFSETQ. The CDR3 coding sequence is TGCGCCAGCAGTCCCACGGTCTCTGGAAACACCATATATTTT. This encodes CASSPTVSGNTIYF.

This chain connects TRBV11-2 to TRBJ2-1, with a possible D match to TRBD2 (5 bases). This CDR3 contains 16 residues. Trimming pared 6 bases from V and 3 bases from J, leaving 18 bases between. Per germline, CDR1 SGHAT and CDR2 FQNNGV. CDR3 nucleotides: TGTGCCAGCAGGAGATTAGCGTGGGAAAACTACAATGAGCAGTTCTTC. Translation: CASRRLAWENYNEQFF. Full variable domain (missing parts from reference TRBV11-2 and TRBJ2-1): EAGVAQSPRYKIIEKRQSVAFWCNPISGHATLYWYQQILGQGPKLLIQFQNNGVVDDSQLPKDRFSAERLKGVDSTLKIQPAKLEDSAVYLCASRRLAWENYNEQFFGPGTRLTVL.

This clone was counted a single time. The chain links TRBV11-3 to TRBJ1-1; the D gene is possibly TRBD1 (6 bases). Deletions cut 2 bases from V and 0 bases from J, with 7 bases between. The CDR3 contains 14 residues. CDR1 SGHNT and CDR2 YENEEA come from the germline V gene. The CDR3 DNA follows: TGTGCCAGCAGCTTATCAGGGGTGAACACTGAAGCTTTCTTT. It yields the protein CASSLSGVNTEAFF.

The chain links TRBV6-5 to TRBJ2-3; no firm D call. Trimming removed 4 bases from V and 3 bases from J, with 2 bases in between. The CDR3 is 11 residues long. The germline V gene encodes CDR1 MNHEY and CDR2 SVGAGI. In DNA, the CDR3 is TGTGCCAGCAGTTCGACAGATACGCAGTATTTT. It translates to CASSSTDTQYF.

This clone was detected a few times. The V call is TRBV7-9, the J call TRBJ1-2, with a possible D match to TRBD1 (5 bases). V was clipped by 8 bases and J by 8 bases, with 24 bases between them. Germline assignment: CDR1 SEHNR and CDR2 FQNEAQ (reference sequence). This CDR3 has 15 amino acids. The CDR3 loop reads CASRSLSRVARGYTF. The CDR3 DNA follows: TGTGCCAGCCGCAGCTTAAGCAGGGTGGCGAGAGGCTACACCTTC.